Below, 13 T cell receptor beta chains from the same sample are listed, as sequenced in a study of blood T cell repertoires in COVID-19. The data were produced by immunoSEQ multiplex PCR, yet TCRdb's version contains in-frame clones alone and is incomplete. This sample yields 300,000 to 350,000 clones, of which 85% to 90% are seen a single time; 7.3% belongs to the top ten. Specimen: peripheral blood. These receptors came from a woman aged 70 to 79 with COVID-19, enrolled during active disease.

Note on this clone: Lacking the conserved final phenylalanine or tryptophan, this CDR3 likely reflects a read error. It is unclear where the CDR3 begins or ends on the DNA, so no DNA is shown, and the CDR3 is as TCRdb lists it. The V and J genes are TRBV2 and TRBJ2-3; the table calls TRBD1, which could not be checked here. Germline CDR1 SNHLY, CDR2 FYNNEI. The CDR3 is 8 residues long, ends included. The CDR3 spells CASLPGQP.

This sequence joins TRBV7-2 and TRBJ1-1; D is perhaps TRBD1 (5 bases). The CDR3 is 13 amino acids. V shed 4 bases and J shed 0 bases, with 6 bases lying between them. Germline V gives CDR1 SGHTA, CDR2 FQGNSA. In nucleotides, the CDR3 is TGTGCCAGCAGCTCCAGGGTGAACACTGAAGCTTTCTTT. It translates to CASSSRVNTEAFF.

This clone was observed a single time. This chain links TRBV28 with TRBJ1-5; TRBD1 matches at 7 bases. V dropped 5 bases and J dropped 0; count of bases not matched to a gene: 10. CDR3 length: 17 amino acids. In germline, CDR1 is MDHEN, CDR2 SYDVKM. CDR3 DNA sequence: TGTGCCAGCAGTCTACCCGACAGGGCTTATAGCAATCAGCCCCAGCATTTT. Translating it yields CASSLPDRAYSNQPQHF.

V is TRBV6-5 and J is TRBJ2-7, with D hard to call. The CDR3 spans 15 residues. V lost 0 bases and J 5 bases, leaving 14 bases between the germline ends. Germline CDR1 reads MNHEY; CDR2 reads SVGAGI. CDR3 sequence (DNA): TGTGCCAGCAGTTACTCCCCCAGCGCAAGCAACGAGCAGTACTTC. Protein sequence: CASSYSPSASNEQYF.

V is TRBV2 and J is TRBJ1-5, with a weak D call TRBD1 (6 bases). Looked up from germline, CDR1 is SNHLY and CDR2 is FYNNEI. This CDR3 comprises 16 residues. V was clipped by 7 bases and J by 2 bases, with 18 bases between them. In nucleotides, the CDR3 is TGTGCCAGCAAGCTCCCTGTACAGGGACGCAATCAGCCCCAGCATTTT. It translates to CASKLPVQGRNQPQHF. Together with reference TRBV2 and TRBJ1-5, the CDR3 gives the full variable domain: EPEVTQTPSHQVTQMGQEVILRCVPISNHLYFYWYRQILGQKVEFLVSFYNNEISEKSEIFDDQFSVERPDGSNFTLKIRSTKLEDSAMYFCASKLPVQGRNQPQHFGDGTRLSIL.

The chain has TRBV2 and TRBJ2-5; the D is unclear. CDR1 SNHLY and CDR2 FYNNEI come from the germline V gene. The V end lost 5 bases, the J end lost 3 bases, and 4 bases lay between the germline ends. This CDR3 spans 11 amino acids. CDR3 nucleotides: TGTGCCAGCAGTCCCGAAGAGACCCAGTACTTC. The encoded protein is CASSPEETQYF.

The chain is built from TRBV6-6 and TRBJ1-5, with 8 nucleotides matching TRBD1. Germline values: CDR1 MNHNY, CDR2 SVGAGI (reference sequence). The CDR3 sequence is 14 residues long. The V segment lost 4 bases and the J segment 5 bases; nucleotides outside the gene matches: 4. Written as DNA, the CDR3 is TGTGCCAGCAGTTCGGACAGGGTGGATCAGCCCCAGCATTTT. This encodes CASSSDRVDQPQHF.

The chain employs TRBV27 and TRBJ1-5; tentative D call: TRBD1 (5 bases). Trimming removed 4 bases at V and 2 bases at J, with 6 bases between. Germline V lookup: CDR1 MNHEY, CDR2 SMNVEV (reference sequence). The CDR3 runs 13 residues. This CDR3 reads CASSSRGNQPQHF. DNA of the CDR3: TGTGCCAGCAGTTCCAGGGGCAATCAGCCCCAGCATTTT.

This rearrangement joins TRBV19 to TRBJ1-2; 7 bases line up with TRBD1. Germline V gene sequence: CDR1 LNHDA, CDR2 SQIVND (reference sequence). Trimming cost V 2 bases and J 1 base; bases outside gene matches: 10. The CDR3 is made up of 17 amino acids. As DNA, the CDR3 is TGTGCCAGTAGTATACCTCTCACCAGGACAGGTAACTATGGCTACACCTTC. Its translation is CASSIPLTRTGNYGYTF.

The chain carries TRBV29-1 and TRBJ2-7; 8 bases map to TRBD1. CDR3 length: 13 residues. The germline V gene encodes CDR1 SQVTM and CDR2 ANQGSEA. V trimming: 1 base; J trimming: 5 bases; junction bases outside the gene matches: 4. CDR3 sequence reads: CSVEGATGDEQYF. For the CDR3, the DNA is TGCAGCGTTGAAGGGGCGACAGGGGACGAGCAGTACTTC.

V and J are TRBV29-1 and TRBJ2-3; tentative D call: TRBD2 (5 bases). CDR3 length: 16 residues. V was clipped by 0 bases and J by 6 bases, with 19 bases between them. Germline V CDR1 and CDR2: SQVTM, ANQGSEA. The CDR3 loop is CSVEDRVRAPWDTQYF. The CDR3 DNA reads TGCAGCGTTGAAGATCGAGTGAGGGCGCCTTGGGATACGCAGTATTTT.

V gene TRBV2 combines with J gene TRBJ1-2, with 7 bases identical to TRBD1. The CDR3 consists of 15 residues. Germline lookup yields CDR1 SNHLY and CDR2 FYNNEI. The ends lost 6 bases at V and 0 bases at J; junction bases unmatched: 7. The CDR3 here is CASSRRDSSNYGYTF. CDR3 bases: TGTGCCAGCAGCAGAAGGGACAGCTCTAACTATGGCTACACCTTC.

V gene TRBV6-6 combines with J gene TRBJ1-2; unclear D gene. The CDR3 spans 14 residues. Germline CDR1 is MNHNY and CDR2 is SVGAGI (reference sequence). V lost 10 bases and J lost 4, with 19 bases in between. The DNA for the CDR3 is TGTGCCATCTTAGACGGGGATACCGGCTATGGCTACACCTTC. Amino acid sequence: CAILDGDTGYGYTF.